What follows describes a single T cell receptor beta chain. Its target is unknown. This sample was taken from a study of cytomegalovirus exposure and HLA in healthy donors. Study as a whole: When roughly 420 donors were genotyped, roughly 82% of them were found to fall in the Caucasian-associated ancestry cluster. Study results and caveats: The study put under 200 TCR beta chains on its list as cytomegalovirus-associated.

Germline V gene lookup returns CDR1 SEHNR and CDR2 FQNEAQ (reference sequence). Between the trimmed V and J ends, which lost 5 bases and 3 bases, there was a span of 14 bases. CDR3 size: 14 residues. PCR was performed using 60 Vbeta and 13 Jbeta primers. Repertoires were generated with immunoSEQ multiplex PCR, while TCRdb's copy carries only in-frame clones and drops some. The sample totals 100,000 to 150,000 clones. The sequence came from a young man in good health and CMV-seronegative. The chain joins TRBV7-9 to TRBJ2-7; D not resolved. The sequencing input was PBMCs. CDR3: CASSPSAGNYEQYF. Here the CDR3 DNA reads TGTGCCAGCAGCCCTTCCGCAGGCAACTACGAGCAGTACTTC.